This passage covers 26 T cell receptor beta chains from one sample sequenced in a study of T cells in Graves' hyperthyroidism and ophthalmopathy. TCR beta CDR3 regions were amplified from RNA. The TCR CDR3 was amplified in a first-round RT-PCR using the HTBI primer set. Each CDR3 protein gets one entry after TCRdb re-called the multiplex PCR reads with MiXCR. The sample comprises over 150,000 distinct CDR3 sequences, 17% of which are singletons, and approximately 28% rests with the top ten. Sequenced input: blood. These receptors all stem from a woman in her 50s with Graves' hyperthyroidism.

This clonotype was detected only a few times. The genes are TRBV4-1 and TRBJ2-7; 7 bases align to TRBD1. Trimming at V came to 1 base and at J to 2 bases, leaving 17 bases not matched to a gene. The germline V gene has CDR1 MGHRA and CDR2 YSYEKL. The CDR3 spans 19 residues. The CDR3 reads CASSQVVVQGQPPTYEQYF. The CDR3 bases are TGCGCCAGCAGCCAAGTTGTCGTCCAGGGACAGCCTCCGACCTACGAGCAGTACTTC.

This clonotype showed up many times. CDR3 amino acids: CASSPALTGSNEKLFF. In nucleotides, the CDR3 is TGTGCCAGCTCACCGGCCTTGACAGGGTCTAATGAAAAACTGTTTTTT. The V and J genes are TRBV18 and TRBJ1-4; 7 bases line up with TRBD1. The trim removed 3 bases at V and 3 bases at J, leaving 7 bases unmatched. The CDR3 sequence is 16 residues long. Germline V CDR1 and CDR2: KGHSH, LQKENI. Filled out from reference TRBV18 and TRBJ1-4, the complete variable domain reads NAGVMQNPRHLVRRRGQEARLRCSPMKGHSHVYWYRQLPEEGLKFMVYLQKENIIDESGMPKERFSAEFPKEGPSILRIQQVVRGDSAAYFCASSPALTGSNEKLFFGSGTQLSVL.

This clonotype has at least ten counts. The chain is built from TRBV24-1 and TRBJ2-3; 7 bases map to TRBD1. Per the germline V gene, CDR1 is KGHDR and CDR2 is SFDVKD. After removal of 0 bases from V and 2 bases from J, the junction contained 4 bases not matched to a gene. This CDR3 comprises 16 residues. CDR3 in amino acids: CATSDLGDSNTDTQYF. In nucleotides, the CDR3 is TGTGCCACCAGTGATTTGGGGGACAGCAACACAGATACGCAGTATTTT.

This clonotype was detected ten times or more. The chain joins TRBV5-6 to TRBJ1-2; maybe TRBD1 (6 bases). CDR1 is SGHDT, CDR2 YYEEEE, per germline. CDR3 length equals 15 residues. Trimming stripped 3 bases from V and 3 bases from J, with 15 bases between. This CDR3 is CASSSITGTHYGYTF. CDR3 nucleotide sequence: TGTGCCAGCAGCTCCATAACCGGGACACACTATGGCTACACCTTC.

The table lists this clonotype with many counts. This CDR3 is CASSYRQGSYGYTF. The CDR3 nucleotides read TGTGCCAGCAGCTATAGACAGGGGAGCTATGGCTACACCTTC. The V gene is TRBV5-6, the J gene TRBJ1-2, with 8 bases matching TRBD1. The V gene end was trimmed by 3 bases and the J gene end by 4 bases; junction bases not matched to a gene: 5. Per the germline V gene, CDR1 is SGHDT and CDR2 is YYEEEE. This CDR3 is built from 14 residues.

Comments on this clonotype: This sequence may be a read error, since a much larger clone differs from it by one base. The chain employs TRBV28 and TRBJ1-3; no firm D call. This CDR3 region has 13 residues. Germline loops: CDR1 MDHEN, CDR2 SYDVKM. The CDR3 reads CASGPRVGNTTYF. For the CDR3, the DNA is TGTGCCAGCGGCCCCCGGGTCGGAAACACCACATATTTT.

This clonotype was picked up many times. The V call is TRBV18, the J call TRBJ1-1; D perhaps matches TRBD1 (6 bases). V was clipped by 4 bases and J by 6 bases, with 15 bases between them. Germline loops: CDR1 KGHSH, CDR2 LQKENI. The CDR3 contains 14 residues. CDR3 nucleotide sequence: TGTGCCAGCTCACAGGACAGAAAGGAGTCTGAAGCTTTCTTT. Protein product: CASSQDRKESEAFF.

The chain employs TRBV12-3 or TRBV12-4 and TRBJ1-1; no definite D call. The CDR3 sequence is 15 residues long. Deletions cut 7 bases from V and 4 bases from J, with 19 bases between. CDR3 region: CASTLLTTGGTEAFF. Here the CDR3 DNA reads TGTGCCAGCACCTTACTTACGACCGGTGGCACTGAAGCTTTCTTT.

The rearrangement uses TRBV4-1 and TRBJ2-1; unclear D gene. Trimming took off 5 bases at V and 0 bases at J, with 11 bases between the two ends. Germline values: CDR1 MGHRA, CDR2 YSYEKL. The CDR3 covers 15 residues. CDR3 loop: CASSKRPSSYNEQFF. For the CDR3, the DNA is TGCGCCAGCAGCAAGCGTCCAAGCTCCTACAATGAGCAGTTCTTC.

The chain joins TRBV20-1 to TRBJ2-7; D unclear. CDR1 and CDR2 (germline): DFQATT, SNEGSKA (reference sequence). Trimming pared 5 bases from V and 3 bases from J, leaving 17 bases between. This CDR3 has 14 amino acids. This chain's CDR3 is CSASDRDGLYEQYF. Here the CDR3 DNA reads TGCAGTGCTTCCGACCGTGATGGGCTCTACGAGCAGTACTTC.

Notes on this clonotype: A read error is possible here, since a much larger clone lies one base away. The V gene is TRBV5-6, the J gene TRBJ1-2, with 8 bases aligning to TRBD1. V was clipped by 6 bases and J by 5 bases; unmatched bases: 12. The CDR3 contains 15 residues. Germline CDR1 and CDR2: SGHDT and YYEEEE. Written as DNA, the CDR3 is TGTGCCAGCAACACCTGGACAGGGCGTCGTTATGGCTACACCTTC. Amino acid sequence: CASNTWTGRRYGYTF.

This clonotype was seen ten or more times. CDR3 DNA: TGCGCCAGCAGCGTCTCTAGGCCCGGTAGCACAGATACGCAGTATTTT. Amino acids: CASSVSRPGSTDTQYF. The chain is built from TRBV5-1 and TRBJ2-3; D is unclear. The V and J ends lost 4 bases and 0 bases respectively, with 15 bases between them. Looked up from germline, CDR1 is SGHRS and CDR2 is YFSETQ. The CDR3 loop spans 16 amino acids.

In the case of this clonotype: This could be a read error, since a much larger clone is one nucleotide away. The chain combines TRBV24-1 with TRBJ2-7; tentatively, D is TRBD1 (5 bases). CDR1 is KGHDR and CDR2 is SFDVKD in the germline V gene. The V gene lost 5 bases and the J gene lost 4 bases, with 11 bases spanning the gap. CDR3 length: 13 amino acids. The CDR3 DNA reads as TGTGCCACCAGTGGTAGACAGTCATACGAGCAGTACTTC. Translated, it gives CATSGRQSYEQYF.

In its sample, this clonotype was seen many times. The rearrangement joins TRBV19 to TRBJ1-1, with D perhaps TRBD1 (6 bases). V lost 9 bases and J lost 0, with 8 bases in between. CDR1 and CDR2 from the germline V gene are LNHDA and SQIVND (reference sequence). The CDR3 contains 12 residues. The CDR3 nucleotides read TGTGCCAGCAGACAGGTGAACACTGAAGCTTTCTTT. Its protein product is CASRQVNTEAFF.

This clonotype was seen ten or more times. The chain is built from TRBV6-1 and TRBJ1-1; D is unresolved. The CDR3 has 14 amino acids. Germline V lookup: CDR1 MNHNS, CDR2 SASEGT. The V and J ends lost 5 bases and 0 bases respectively, with 10 bases between them. The CDR3 loop is CASSPEALNTEAFF. Written as DNA, the CDR3 is TGTGCCAGCAGTCCAGAAGCTTTGAACACTGAAGCTTTCTTT.

This clonotype was observed a handful of times. The chain uses TRBV5-1 and TRBJ2-3, with 7 bases identical to TRBD1. The CDR3 has 16 residues. Germline CDR1 reads SGHRS; CDR2 reads YFSETQ. Trimming removed 4 bases from V and 0 bases from J; junction bases left unmatched: 8. This CDR3 reads CASSKPDRSSTDTQYF. In DNA, the CDR3 is TGCGCCAGCAGCAAACCGGACAGGTCTAGCACAGATACGCAGTATTTT.

The chain has TRBV6-1 and TRBJ2-2; TRBD1 matches 7 bases. The germline V gene encodes CDR1 MNHNS and CDR2 SASEGT. V trimming: 5 bases; J trimming: 5 bases; junction bases outside the gene matches: 23. The CDR3 extends over 20 amino acids. The CDR3 DNA reads as TGTGCCAGCAGTTACATGACGGGGACAGACCCCATATTGGGAACCGGGGAGCTGTTTTTT. This gives the protein CASSYMTGTDPILGTGELFF.

This clonotype was detected many times. Relative to the germline gene, one junction end is altered; a read error may explain this. The chain uses TRBV7-7 and TRBJ2-3; D not certain. The CDR3 contains 15 residues. Looked up from germline, CDR1 is SSHAT and CDR2 is FNYEAQ (reference sequence). The chain's CDR3 is CASSPTQASTDTQYF. DNA for the CDR3: TGTGCTAGCAGCCCGACCCAAGCCAGCACAGATACGCAGTATTTT.

There are many counts of this clonotype. The rearrangement uses TRBV5-4 and TRBJ1-1; unclear D gene. CDR3 size: 14 residues. Trimming pared 3 bases from V and 1 base from J, leaving 10 bases between. Germline CDR1 reads SGHNT; CDR2 reads YYREEE (reference sequence). Here the CDR3 reads CASSSPGTNTEAFF. The CDR3 region has the DNA TGTGCCAGCAGCTCCCCCGGCACGAACACTGAAGCTTTCTTT.

This clonotype has ten or more counts. This sequence joins TRBV29-1 and TRBJ1-3; D gene uncertain. The CDR3 sequence is 16 residues long. The germline V gene has CDR1 SQVTM and CDR2 ANQGSEA. The V and J ends lost 6 bases and 0 bases respectively, with 18 bases between them. The CDR3 sequence is CSVILPRSGSGNTIYF. CDR3 bases: TGCAGCGTCATTCTCCCCCGAAGCGGCTCTGGAAACACCATATATTTT.

The sample holds many counts of this clonotype. V usage is TRBV13 and J usage is TRBJ2-1; 10 bases map to TRBD1. Trimming at V came to 7 bases and at J to 7 bases, leaving 7 bases not matched to a gene. Germline V lookup: CDR1 PRHDT, CDR2 FYEKMQ (reference sequence). CDR3 size: 14 residues. CDR3 sequence: CASTLGTGVNEQFF. The CDR3 nucleotides are TGTGCCAGCACCCTGGGGACAGGGGTAAATGAGCAGTTCTTC.

The CDR3 nucleotides are TGTGCCAGCAGCTTTCTTGGGGAGCAGTTCTTC. This codes for CASSFLGEQFF. This chain joins TRBV7-9 and TRBJ2-1; D unresolved. Trimming stripped 3 bases from V and 10 bases from J, with 7 bases between. CDR1 and CDR2 (germline): SEHNR, FQNEAQ (reference sequence). This CDR3 is 11 amino acids long. The entire variable domain, with the rest obtained from reference TRBV7-9 and TRBJ2-1, is as follows: DTGVSQNPRHKITKRGQNVTFRCDPISEHNRLYWYRQTLGQGPEFLTYFQNEAQLEKSRLLSDRFSAERPKGSFSTLEIQRTEQGDSAMYLCASSFLGEQFFGPGTRLTVL.

V gene TRBV9 combines with J gene TRBJ2-5; the D gene is possibly TRBD1 (5 bases). This CDR3 is 15 amino acids long. With 4 bases removed from V and 2 bases from J, the gap between germline ends came to 15 bases. Per germline, CDR1 SGDLS and CDR2 YYNGEE. The CDR3 here is CASSLGVGQQETQYF. The DNA of the CDR3 is TGTGCCAGCAGCCTCGGCGTGGGGCAGCAAGAGACCCAGTACTTC.

At least ten counts were recorded for this clonotype. The V and J genes are TRBV27 and TRBJ2-7; TRBD1 matches 10 bases. V shed 2 bases and J 2 bases; nucleotides not matched to a gene: 3. From germline, CDR1 is MNHEY and CDR2 SMNVEV (reference sequence). This CDR3 spans 15 amino acids. The CDR3 is CASSLGTGVAYEQYF. CDR3 nucleotides: TGTGCCAGCAGTTTAGGGACAGGGGTAGCCTACGAGCAGTACTTC.

This clonotype was seen many times. V and J are TRBV28 and TRBJ1-2; 8 nucleotides align to TRBD1. The CDR3 has 12 amino acids. Germline CDR1 is MDHEN and CDR2 is SYDVKM. J was trimmed by 10 bases and V by 7 bases; bases with no gene match: 8. CDR3 nucleotides: TGTGCCAGCACCGCGGACAGGGCTGACTACACCTTC. It yields the protein CASTADRADYTF.

This clonotype has a count of ten or more. V usage is TRBV20-1 and J usage is TRBJ1-5; D gene unclear. V dropped 2 bases and J dropped 3 bases, with 5 bases sitting between them. The germline gives CDR1 DFQATT, CDR2 SNEGSKA (reference sequence). This CDR3 has 12 amino acids. In DNA, the CDR3 is TGCAGTGCTAGACAGGCCAATCAGCCCCAGCATTTT. Translated: CSARQANQPQHF.